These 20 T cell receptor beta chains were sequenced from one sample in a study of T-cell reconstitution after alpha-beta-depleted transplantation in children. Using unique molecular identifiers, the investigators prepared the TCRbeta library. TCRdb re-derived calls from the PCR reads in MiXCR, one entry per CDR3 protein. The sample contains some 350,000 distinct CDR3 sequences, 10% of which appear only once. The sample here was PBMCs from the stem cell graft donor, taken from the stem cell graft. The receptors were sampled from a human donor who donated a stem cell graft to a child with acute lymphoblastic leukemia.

CDR3 loop: CASSGRTSGVYNEQFF. In nucleotides, the CDR3 is TGTGCCAGCAGCGGCCGGACTAGCGGGGTCTACAATGAGCAGTTCTTC. This rearrangement joins TRBV9 to TRBJ2-1; 12 bases line up with TRBD2. Germline values: CDR1 SGDLS, CDR2 YYNGEE. After removal of 3 bases from V and 3 bases from J, the junction contained 4 bases not matched to a gene. The CDR3 loop spans 16 amino acids.

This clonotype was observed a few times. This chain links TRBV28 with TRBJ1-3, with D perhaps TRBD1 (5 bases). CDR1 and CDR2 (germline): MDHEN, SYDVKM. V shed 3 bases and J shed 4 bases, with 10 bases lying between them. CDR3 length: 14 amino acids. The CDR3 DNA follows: TGTGCCAGCAGTTTCCGGGGCCCCGGAAACACCATATATTTT. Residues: CASSFRGPGNTIYF.

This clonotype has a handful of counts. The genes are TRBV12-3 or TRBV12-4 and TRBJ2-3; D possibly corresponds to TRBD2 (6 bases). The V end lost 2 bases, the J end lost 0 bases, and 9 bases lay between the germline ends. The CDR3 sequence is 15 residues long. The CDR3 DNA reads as TGTGCCAGCAGTTTAAGGGGACTGAGCACAGATACGCAGTATTTT. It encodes CASSLRGLSTDTQYF.

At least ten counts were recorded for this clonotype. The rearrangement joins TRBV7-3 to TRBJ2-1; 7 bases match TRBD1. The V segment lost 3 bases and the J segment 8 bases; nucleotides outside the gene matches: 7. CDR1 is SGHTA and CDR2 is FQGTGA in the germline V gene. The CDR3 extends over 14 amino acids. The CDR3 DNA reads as TGTGCCAGCAGCTTGACAGGGTTTTTCGATGAGCAGTTCTTC. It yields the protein CASSLTGFFDEQFF.

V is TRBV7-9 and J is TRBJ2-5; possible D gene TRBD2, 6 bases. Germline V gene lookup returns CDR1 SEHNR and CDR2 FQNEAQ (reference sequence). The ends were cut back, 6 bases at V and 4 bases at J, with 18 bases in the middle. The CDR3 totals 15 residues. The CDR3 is CASRRRAGIGETQYF. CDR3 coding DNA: TGTGCCAGCAGGCGGAGGGCGGGGATCGGAGAGACCCAGTACTTC.

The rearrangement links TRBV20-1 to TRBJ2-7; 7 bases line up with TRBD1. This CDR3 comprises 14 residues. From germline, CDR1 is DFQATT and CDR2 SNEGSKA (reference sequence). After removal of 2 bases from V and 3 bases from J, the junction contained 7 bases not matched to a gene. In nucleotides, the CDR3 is TGCAGTGCTAGACAGTCCGGGACAGTCTACGAGCAGTACTTC. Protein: CSARQSGTVYEQYF.

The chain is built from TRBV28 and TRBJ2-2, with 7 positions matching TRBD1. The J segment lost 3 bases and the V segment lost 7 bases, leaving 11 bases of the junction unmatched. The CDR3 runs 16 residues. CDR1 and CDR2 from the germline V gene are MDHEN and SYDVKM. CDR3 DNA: TGTGCCAGCACCCCCCCGGGACAGCCTTACACCGGGGAGCTGTTTTTT. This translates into CASTPPGQPYTGELFF.

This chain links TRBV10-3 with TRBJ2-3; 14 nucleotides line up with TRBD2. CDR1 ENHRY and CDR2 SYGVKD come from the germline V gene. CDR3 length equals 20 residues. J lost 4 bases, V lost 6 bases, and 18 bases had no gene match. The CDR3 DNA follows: TGTGCCATCAGCGCGGGACTAGCGGGAGCTACCTTAGATAGCGCAGATACGCAGTATTTT. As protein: CAISAGLAGATLDSADTQYF.

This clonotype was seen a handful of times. CDR3 coding DNA: TGCAGTGCTAGAAAGGTCTCTAGCGGGTACACAGATACGCAGTATTTT. Translation gives CSARKVSSGYTDTQYF. The genes are TRBV20-1 and TRBJ2-3; the match to TRBD2 covers 8 bases. Germline V CDR1 and CDR2: DFQATT, SNEGSKA (reference sequence). With V trimmed by 2 bases and J by 2 bases, 9 bases remained unmatched. The CDR3 consists of 16 residues.

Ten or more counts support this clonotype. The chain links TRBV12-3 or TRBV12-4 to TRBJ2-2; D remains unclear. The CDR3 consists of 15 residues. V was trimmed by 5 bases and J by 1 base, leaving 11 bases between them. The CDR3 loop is CASSPGYLNTGELFF. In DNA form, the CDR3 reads TGTGCCAGCAGTCCCGGGTACCTGAACACCGGGGAGCTGTTTTTT.

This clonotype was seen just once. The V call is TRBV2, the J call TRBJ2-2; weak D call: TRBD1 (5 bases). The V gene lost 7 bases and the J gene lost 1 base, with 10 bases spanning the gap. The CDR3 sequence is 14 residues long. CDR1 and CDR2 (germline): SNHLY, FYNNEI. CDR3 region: CASKPGQNTGELFF. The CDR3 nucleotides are TGTGCCAGCAAACCCGGACAGAACACCGGGGAGCTGTTTTTT.

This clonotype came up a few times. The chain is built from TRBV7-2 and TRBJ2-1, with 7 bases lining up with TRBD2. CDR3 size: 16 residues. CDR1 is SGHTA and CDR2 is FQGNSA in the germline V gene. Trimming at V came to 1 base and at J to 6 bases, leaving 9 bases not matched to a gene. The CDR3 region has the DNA TGTGCCAGCAGCTTAGTTGCTAGCGGAAAGTTCAATGAGCAGTTCTTC. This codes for CASSLVASGKFNEQFF. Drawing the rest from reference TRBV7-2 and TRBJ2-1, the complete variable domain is GAGVSQSPSNKVTEKGKDVELRCDPISGHTALYWYRQSLGQGLEFLIYFQGNSAPDKSGLPSDRFSAERTGGSVSTLTIQRTQQEDSAVYLCASSLVASGKFNEQFFGPGTRLTVL.

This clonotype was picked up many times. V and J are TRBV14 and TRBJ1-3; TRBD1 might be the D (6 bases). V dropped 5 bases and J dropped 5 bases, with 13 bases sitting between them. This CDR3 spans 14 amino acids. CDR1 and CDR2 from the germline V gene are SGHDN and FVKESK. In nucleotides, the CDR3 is TGTGCCAGCAGCTCCAGGGGATCGCGAAACACCATATATTTT. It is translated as CASSSRGSRNTIYF.

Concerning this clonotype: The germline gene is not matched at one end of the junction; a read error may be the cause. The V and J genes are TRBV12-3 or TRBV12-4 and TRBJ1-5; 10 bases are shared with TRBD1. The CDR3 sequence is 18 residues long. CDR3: CASCLAEPDRGRFQPQHF. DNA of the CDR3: TGTGCCAGCTGTTTAGCGGAACCTGACAGGGGGCGGTTTCAGCCCCAGCATTTT.

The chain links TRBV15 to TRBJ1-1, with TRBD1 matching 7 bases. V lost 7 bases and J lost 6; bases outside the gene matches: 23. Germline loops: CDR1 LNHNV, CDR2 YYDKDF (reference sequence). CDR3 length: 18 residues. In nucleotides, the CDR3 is TGTGCCACCAACGAGGACAGGCGGTGGCTGTGGTCGGGGTCTGAAGCTTTCTTT. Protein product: CATNEDRRWLWSGSEAFF.

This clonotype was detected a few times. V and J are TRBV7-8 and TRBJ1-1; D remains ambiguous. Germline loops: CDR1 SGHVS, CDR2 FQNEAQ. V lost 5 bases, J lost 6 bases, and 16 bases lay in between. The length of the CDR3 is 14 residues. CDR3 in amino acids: CASSPNLDSAEAFF. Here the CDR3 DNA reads TGTGCCAGCAGCCCAAACTTGGACTCGGCTGAAGCTTTCTTT.

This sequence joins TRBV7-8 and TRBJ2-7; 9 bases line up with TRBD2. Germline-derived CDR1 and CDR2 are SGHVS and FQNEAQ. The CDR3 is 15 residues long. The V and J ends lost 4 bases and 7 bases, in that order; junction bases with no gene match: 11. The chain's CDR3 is CASSSRLAETSEQYF. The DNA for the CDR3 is TGTGCCAGCAGCTCACGACTAGCGGAGACAAGTGAGCAGTACTTC.

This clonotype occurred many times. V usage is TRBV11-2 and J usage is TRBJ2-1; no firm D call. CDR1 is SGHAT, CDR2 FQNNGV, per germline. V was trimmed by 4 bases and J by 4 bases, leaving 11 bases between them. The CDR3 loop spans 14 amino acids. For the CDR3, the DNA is TGTGCCAGCAGCTCGAATCTGGGTTACAATGAGCAGTTCTTC. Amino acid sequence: CASSSNLGYNEQFF. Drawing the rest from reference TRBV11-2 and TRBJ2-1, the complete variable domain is EAGVAQSPRYKIIEKRQSVAFWCNPISGHATLYWYQQILGQGPKLLIQFQNNGVVDDSQLPKDRFSAERLKGVDSTLKIQPAKLEDSAVYLCASSSNLGYNEQFFGPGTRLTVL.

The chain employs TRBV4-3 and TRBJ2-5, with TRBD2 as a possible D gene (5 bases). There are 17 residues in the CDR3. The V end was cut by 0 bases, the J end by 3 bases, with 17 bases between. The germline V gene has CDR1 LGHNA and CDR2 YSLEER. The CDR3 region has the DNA TGCGCCAGCAGCCAAGAGGTGTCCGGAGCGGATGAAGAGACCCAGTACTTC. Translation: CASSQEVSGADEETQYF.

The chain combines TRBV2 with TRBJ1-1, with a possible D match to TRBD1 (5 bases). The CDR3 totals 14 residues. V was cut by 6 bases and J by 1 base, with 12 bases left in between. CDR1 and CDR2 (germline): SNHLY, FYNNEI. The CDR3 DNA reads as TGTGCCAGCAGGAAGGGGACCGCGAACACTGAAGCTTTCTTT. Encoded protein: CASRKGTANTEAFF.